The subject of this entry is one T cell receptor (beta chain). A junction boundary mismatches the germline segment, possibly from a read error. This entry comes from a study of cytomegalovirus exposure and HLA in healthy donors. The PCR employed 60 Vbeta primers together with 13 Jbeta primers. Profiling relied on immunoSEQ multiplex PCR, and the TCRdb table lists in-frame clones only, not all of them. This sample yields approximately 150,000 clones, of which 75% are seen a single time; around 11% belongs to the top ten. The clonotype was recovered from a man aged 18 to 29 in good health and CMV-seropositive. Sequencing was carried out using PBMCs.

The CDR3 bases are TGTTCCAGCGGGATCGGACTAGCGGGGGTCAATGAGCAGTTCTTC. Its translation is CSSGIGLAGVNEQFF. The J gene is TRBJ2-1, the V gene TRBV5-8, with 13 bases identical to TRBD2. Germline-derived CDR1 and CDR2 are SGHTS and YDEGEE. This CDR3 spans 15 amino acids.